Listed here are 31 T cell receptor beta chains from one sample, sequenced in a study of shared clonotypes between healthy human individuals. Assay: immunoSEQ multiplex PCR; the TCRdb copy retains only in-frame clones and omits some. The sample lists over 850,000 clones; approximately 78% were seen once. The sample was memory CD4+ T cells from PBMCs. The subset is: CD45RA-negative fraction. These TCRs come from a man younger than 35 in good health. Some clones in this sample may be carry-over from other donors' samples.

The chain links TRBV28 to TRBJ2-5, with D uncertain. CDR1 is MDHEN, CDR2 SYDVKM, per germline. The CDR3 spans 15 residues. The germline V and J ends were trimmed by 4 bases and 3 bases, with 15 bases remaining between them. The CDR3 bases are TGTGCCAGCAGTTACTCTAATGCGGCAGAAGAGACCCAGTACTTC. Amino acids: CASSYSNAAEETQYF. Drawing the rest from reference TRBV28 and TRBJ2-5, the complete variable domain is DVKVTQSSRYLVKRTGEKVFLECVQDMDHENMFWYRQDPGLGLRLIYFSYDVKMKEKGDIPEGYSVSREKKERFSLILESASTNQTSMYLCASSYSNAAEETQYFGPGTRLLVL.

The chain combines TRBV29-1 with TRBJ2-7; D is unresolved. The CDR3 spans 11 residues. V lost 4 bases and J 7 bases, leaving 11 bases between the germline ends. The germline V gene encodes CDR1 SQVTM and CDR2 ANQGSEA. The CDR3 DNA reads TGCAGCGTTGTGCTTGCGGAAGAGCAGTACTTC. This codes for CSVVLAEEQYF.

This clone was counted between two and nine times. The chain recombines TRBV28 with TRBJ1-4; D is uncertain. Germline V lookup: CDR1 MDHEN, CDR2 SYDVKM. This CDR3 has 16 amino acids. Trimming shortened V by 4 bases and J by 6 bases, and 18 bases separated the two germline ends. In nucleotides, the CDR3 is TGTGCCAGCAGTTCCCGCGGGTGGGGTTTGGATGAAAAACTGTTTTTT. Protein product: CASSSRGWGLDEKLFF. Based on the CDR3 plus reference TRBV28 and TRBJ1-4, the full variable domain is DVKVTQSSRYLVKRTGEKVFLECVQDMDHENMFWYRQDPGLGLRLIYFSYDVKMKEKGDIPEGYSVSREKKERFSLILESASTNQTSMYLCASSSRGWGLDEKLFFGSGTQLSVL.

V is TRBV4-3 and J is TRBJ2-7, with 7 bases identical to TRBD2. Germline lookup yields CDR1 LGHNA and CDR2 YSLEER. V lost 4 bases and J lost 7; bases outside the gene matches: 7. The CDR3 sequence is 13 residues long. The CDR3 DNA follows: TGCGCCAGCAGCCGGACTAGATGGCGGGAGCAGTACTTC. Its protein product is CASSRTRWREQYF.

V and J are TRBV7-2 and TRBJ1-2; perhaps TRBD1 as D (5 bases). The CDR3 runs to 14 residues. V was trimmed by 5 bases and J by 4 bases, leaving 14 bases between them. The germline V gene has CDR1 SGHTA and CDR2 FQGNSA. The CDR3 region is CASSATREGYGYTF. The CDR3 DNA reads TGTGCCAGCAGCGCCACCAGGGAAGGCTATGGCTACACCTTC.

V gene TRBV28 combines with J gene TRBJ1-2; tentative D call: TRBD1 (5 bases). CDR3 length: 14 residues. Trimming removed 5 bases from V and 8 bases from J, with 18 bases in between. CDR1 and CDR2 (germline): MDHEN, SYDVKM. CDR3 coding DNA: TGTGCCAGCAGTCCCCGGACCCCGAGGGACGGCTACACCTTC. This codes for CASSPRTPRDGYTF.

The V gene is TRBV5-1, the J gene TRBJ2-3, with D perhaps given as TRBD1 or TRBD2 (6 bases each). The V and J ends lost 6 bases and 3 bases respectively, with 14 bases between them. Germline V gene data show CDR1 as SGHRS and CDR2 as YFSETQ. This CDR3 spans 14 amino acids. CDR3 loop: CASTRQGGTDTQYF. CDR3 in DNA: TGCGCCAGCACCCGGCAAGGGGGGACAGATACGCAGTATTTT.

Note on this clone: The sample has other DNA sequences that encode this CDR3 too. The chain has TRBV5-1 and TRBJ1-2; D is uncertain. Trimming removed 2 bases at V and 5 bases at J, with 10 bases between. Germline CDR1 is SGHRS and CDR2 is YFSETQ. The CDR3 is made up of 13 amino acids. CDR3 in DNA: TGCGCCAGCAGCTTCGAAGGGCCTTATGGCTACACCTTC. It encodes CASSFEGPYGYTF.

CDR3 bases: TGTGCCAGCAGCTTAGAGCGTCAGGTGGCTGGCTACACCTTC. Its protein product is CASSLERQVAGYTF. V usage is TRBV11-2 and J usage is TRBJ1-2, with D hard to call. CDR1 and CDR2 (germline): SGHAT, FQNNGV. Trimming pared 0 bases from V and 7 bases from J, leaving 12 bases between. The CDR3 is 14 residues long.

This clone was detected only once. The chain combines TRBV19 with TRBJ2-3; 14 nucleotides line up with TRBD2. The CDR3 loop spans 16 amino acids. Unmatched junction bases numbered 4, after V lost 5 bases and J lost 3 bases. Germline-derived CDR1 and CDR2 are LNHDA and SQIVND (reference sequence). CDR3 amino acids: CASSPRLAGGTDTQYF. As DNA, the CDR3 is TGTGCCAGTAGTCCCCGACTAGCGGGAGGGACAGATACGCAGTATTTT.

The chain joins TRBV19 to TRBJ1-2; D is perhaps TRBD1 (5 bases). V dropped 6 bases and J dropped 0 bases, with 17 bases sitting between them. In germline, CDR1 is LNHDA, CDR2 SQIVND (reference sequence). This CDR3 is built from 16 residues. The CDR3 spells CASRSLLTDTNYGYTF. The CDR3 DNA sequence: TGTGCCAGTAGGTCCCTGTTGACAGATACTAACTATGGCTACACCTTC.

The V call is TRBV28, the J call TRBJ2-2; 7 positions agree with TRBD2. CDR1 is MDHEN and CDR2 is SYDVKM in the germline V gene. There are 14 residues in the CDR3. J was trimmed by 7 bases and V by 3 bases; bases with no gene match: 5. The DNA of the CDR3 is TGTGCCAGCAGTTTTGGGGCGGGAGTCGGGGAGCTGTTTTTT. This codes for CASSFGAGVGELFF.

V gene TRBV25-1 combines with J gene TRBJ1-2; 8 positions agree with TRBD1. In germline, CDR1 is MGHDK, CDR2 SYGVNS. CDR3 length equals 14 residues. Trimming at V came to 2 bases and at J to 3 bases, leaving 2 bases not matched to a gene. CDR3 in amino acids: CASSEQGAYYGYTF. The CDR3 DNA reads TGTGCCAGCAGTGAACAGGGGGCCTACTATGGCTACACCTTC.

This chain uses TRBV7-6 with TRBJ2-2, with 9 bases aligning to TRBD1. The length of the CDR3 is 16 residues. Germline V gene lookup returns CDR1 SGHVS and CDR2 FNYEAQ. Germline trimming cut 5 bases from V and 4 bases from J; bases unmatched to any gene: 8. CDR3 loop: CASSITGGAPTGELFF. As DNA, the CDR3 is TGTGCCAGCAGCATCACAGGGGGCGCGCCCACCGGGGAGCTGTTTTTT.

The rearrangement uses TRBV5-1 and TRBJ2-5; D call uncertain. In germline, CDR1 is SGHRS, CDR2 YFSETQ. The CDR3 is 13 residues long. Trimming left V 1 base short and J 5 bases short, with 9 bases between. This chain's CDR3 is CASSLYIRETQYF. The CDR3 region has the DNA TGCGCCAGCAGCTTGTATATCAGGGAGACCCAGTACTTC.

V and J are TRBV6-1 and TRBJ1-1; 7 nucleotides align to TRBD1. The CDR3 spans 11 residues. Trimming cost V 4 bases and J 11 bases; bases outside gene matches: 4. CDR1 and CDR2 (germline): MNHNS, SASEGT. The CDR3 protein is CASSAGGRAFF. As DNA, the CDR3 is TGTGCCAGCAGTGCAGGGGGAAGGGCTTTCTTT.

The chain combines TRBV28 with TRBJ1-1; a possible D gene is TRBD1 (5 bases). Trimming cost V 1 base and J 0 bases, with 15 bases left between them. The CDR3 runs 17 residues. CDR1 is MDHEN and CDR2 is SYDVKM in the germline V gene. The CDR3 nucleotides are TGTGCCAGCAGTTTATACATGACGGGACGTCTGAACACTGAAGCTTTCTTT. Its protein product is CASSLYMTGRLNTEAFF.

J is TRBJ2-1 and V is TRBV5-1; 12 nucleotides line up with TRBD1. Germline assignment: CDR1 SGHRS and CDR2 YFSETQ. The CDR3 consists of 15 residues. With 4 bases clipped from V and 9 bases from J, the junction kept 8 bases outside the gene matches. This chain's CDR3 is CASSPGTGGYGEQFF. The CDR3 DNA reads TGCGCCAGCAGCCCGGGGACAGGGGGCTACGGTGAGCAGTTCTTC.

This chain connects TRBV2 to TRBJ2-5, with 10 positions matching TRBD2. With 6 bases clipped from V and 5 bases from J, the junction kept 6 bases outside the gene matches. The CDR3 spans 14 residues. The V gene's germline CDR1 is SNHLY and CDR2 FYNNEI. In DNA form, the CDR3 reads TGTGCCAGCAGCCTAGCGGGAGCGGTGGAGACCCAGTACTTC. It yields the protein CASSLAGAVETQYF.

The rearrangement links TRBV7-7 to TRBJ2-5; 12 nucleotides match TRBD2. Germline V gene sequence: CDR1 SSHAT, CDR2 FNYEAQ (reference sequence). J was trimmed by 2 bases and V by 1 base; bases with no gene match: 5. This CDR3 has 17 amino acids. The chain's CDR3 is CASSLGLAGVEQETQYF. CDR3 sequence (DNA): TGTGCCAGCAGCTTAGGACTAGCGGGAGTAGAGCAAGAGACCCAGTACTTC.

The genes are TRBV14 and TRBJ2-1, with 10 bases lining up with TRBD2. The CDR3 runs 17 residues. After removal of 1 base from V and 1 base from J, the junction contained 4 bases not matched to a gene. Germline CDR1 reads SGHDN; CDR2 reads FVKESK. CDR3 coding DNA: TGTGCCAGCAGCCAAGTACTTAGCGGGAGGTCCTACAATGAGCAGTTCTTC. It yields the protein CASSQVLSGRSYNEQFF.

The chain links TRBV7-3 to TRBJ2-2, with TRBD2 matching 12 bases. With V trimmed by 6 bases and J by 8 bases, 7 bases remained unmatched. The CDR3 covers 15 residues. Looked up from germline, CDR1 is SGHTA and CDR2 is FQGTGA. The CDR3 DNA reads TGTGCCAGCAGTTCTAGCGGGAGGGCCGGAGGGGAGCTGTTTTTT. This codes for CASSSSGRAGGELFF.

Here the CDR3 DNA reads TGCAGCGTTGACGGCGCGGGAACAGATACGCAGTATTTT. Its translation is CSVDGAGTDTQYF. This sequence joins TRBV29-1 and TRBJ2-3; D might be TRBD2 (6 bases). V was cut by 3 bases and J by 3 bases, with 10 bases left in between. The CDR3 is made up of 13 amino acids. From germline, CDR1 is SQVTM and CDR2 ANQGSEA.

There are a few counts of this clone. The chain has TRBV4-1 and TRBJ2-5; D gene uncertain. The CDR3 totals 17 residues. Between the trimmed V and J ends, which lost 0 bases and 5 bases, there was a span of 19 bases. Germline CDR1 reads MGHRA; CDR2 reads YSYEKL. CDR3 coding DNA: TGCGCCAGCAGCCAAGATTCAGGTTTTCCCACCGGCGAGACCCAGTACTTC. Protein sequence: CASSQDSGFPTGETQYF.

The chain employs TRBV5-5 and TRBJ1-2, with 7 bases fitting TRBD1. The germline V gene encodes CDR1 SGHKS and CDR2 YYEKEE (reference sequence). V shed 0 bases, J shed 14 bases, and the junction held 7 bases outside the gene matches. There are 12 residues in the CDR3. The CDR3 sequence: CASSLGDRGKTF. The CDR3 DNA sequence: TGTGCCAGCAGCTTGGGGGACAGAGGAAAGACCTTC.

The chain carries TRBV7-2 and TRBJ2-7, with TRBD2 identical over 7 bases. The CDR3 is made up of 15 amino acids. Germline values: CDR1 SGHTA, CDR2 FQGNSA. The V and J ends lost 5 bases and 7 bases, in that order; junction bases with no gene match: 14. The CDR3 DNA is TGTGCCAGCAGCGAAAGGTCGGGAGGCGCGGGGGAGCAGTACTTC. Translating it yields CASSERSGGAGEQYF.

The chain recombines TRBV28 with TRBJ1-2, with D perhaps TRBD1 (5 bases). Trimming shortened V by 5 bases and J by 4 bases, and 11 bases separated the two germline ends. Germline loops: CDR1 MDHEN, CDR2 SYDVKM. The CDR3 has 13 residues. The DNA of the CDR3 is TGTGCCAGCAGTCTTCTCGGGGCCTATGGCTACACCTTC. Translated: CASSLLGAYGYTF.

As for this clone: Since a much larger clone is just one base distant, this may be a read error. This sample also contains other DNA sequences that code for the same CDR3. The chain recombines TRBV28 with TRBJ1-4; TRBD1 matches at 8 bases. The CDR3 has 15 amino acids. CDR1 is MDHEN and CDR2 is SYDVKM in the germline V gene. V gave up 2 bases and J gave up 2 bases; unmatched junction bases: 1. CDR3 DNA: TGTGCCAGCAGTTTACAGGGGGCGACTAATGAAAAACTGTTTTTT. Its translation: CASSLQGATNEKLFF.

The CDR3 here is CASTTGNTGELFF. CDR3 nucleotide sequence: TGTGCCAGCACTACGGGCAACACCGGGGAGCTGTTTTTT. The chain employs TRBV6-1 and TRBJ2-2; D is uncertain. From germline, CDR1 is MNHNS and CDR2 SASEGT. V lost 7 bases and J lost 2, with 8 bases in between. The CDR3 length is 13 residues.

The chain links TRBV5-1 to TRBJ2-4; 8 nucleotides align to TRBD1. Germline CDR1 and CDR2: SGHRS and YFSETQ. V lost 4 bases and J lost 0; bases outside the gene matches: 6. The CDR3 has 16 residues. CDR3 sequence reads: CASSPGQALAKNIQYF. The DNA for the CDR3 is TGCGCCAGCAGCCCGGGACAGGCCCTAGCCAAAAACATTCAGTACTTC.

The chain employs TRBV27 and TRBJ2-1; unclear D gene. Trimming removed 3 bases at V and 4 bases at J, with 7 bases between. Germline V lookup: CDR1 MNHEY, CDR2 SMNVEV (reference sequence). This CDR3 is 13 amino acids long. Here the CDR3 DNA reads TGTGCCAGCAGTTTCCAAACATACAATGAGCAGTTCTTC. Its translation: CASSFQTYNEQFF.